Each of the 14 T cell receptor beta chains below was sequenced from the same sample in a study. MiXCR was run by TCRdb on the 5' RACE reads, yielding one entry per CDR3 protein. The sample shows around 30,000 distinct CDR3 sequences, approximately 25% of them seen only once. The specimen sequenced was memory CD4+ T cells sorted from blood. Subset meaning: memory CD4+ T cells, CD4+CD45RO+CD25-. These receptors were collected from a female donor with breast cancer.

The J gene is TRBJ2-1, the V gene TRBV7-9; the match to TRBD1 covers 7 bases. The CDR3 consists of 14 residues. Trimming at V came to 5 bases and at J to 5 bases, leaving 6 bases not matched to a gene. Looked up from germline, CDR1 is SEHNR and CDR2 is FQNEAQ (reference sequence). The CDR3 nucleotides are TGTGCCAGCAGCACCGGGACAGTTAACAATGAGCAGTTCTTC. This gives the protein CASSTGTVNNEQFF.

This clonotype was counted between two and nine times. V is TRBV5-1 and J is TRBJ2-3; D is undetermined. The CDR3 runs 13 residues. The ends were cut back, 5 bases at V and 6 bases at J, with 13 bases in the middle. The germline CDR1 and CDR2 sequences are SGHRS and YFSETQ. CDR3 amino acids: CASSFATADTQYF. The CDR3 DNA reads as TGCGCCAGCAGTTTCGCGACTGCGGATACGCAGTATTTT.

The chain couples TRBV7-2 to TRBJ2-6, with D perhaps TRBD1 (6 bases). Germline V gives CDR1 SGHTA, CDR2 FQGNSA. The CDR3 is 15 residues long. V gave up 5 bases and J gave up 4 bases, with 12 bases separating them. Here the CDR3 reads CASSPRGSGANVLTF. The CDR3, as DNA: TGTGCCAGCAGCCCAAGGGGGTCGGGGGCCAACGTCCTGACTTTC.

The genes are TRBV28 and TRBJ1-5; 9 positions agree with TRBD1. Trimming at V came to 4 bases and at J to 3 bases, leaving 4 bases not matched to a gene. This CDR3 comprises 15 residues. Germline V gene data show CDR1 as MDHEN and CDR2 as SYDVKM. CDR3 sequence (DNA): TGTGCCAGCAGTTGGGACAGGGTAAACAATCAGCCCCAGCATTTT. Its translation: CASSWDRVNNQPQHF.

This clonotype was seen many times. The chain joins TRBV29-1 to TRBJ2-7; D call uncertain. The CDR3 extends over 13 amino acids. The V and J ends lost 4 bases and 0 bases respectively, with 10 bases between them. CDR1 is SQVTM and CDR2 is ANQGSEA in the germline V gene. The CDR3 DNA follows: TGCAGCGTTGGATTACAGAGCTCCTACGAGCAGTACTTC. This gives the protein CSVGLQSSYEQYF.

This clonotype has only a few counts. The chain has TRBV27 and TRBJ2-3, with D unclear. The CDR3 is 13 residues long. V lost 8 bases and J 3 bases, leaving 12 bases between the germline ends. Germline-derived CDR1 and CDR2 are MNHEY and SMNVEV (reference sequence). The DNA for the CDR3 is TGTGCCAGCGGACGGTATCAAACAGATACGCAGTATTTT. The encoded protein is CASGRYQTDTQYF.

This clonotype was counted at least ten times. The J gene is TRBJ2-1, the V gene TRBV4-1; D might be TRBD1 or TRBD2, each matching 5 bases. The CDR3 is 13 residues long. Germline V lookup: CDR1 MGHRA, CDR2 YSYEKL. Trimming took off 1 base at V and 9 bases at J, with 10 bases between the two ends. CDR3 loop: CASSQGGAGEQFF. CDR3 DNA: TGCGCCAGCAGCCAAGGAGGGGCAGGTGAGCAGTTCTTC.

The chain carries TRBV12-3 or TRBV12-4 and TRBJ2-3; D possibly corresponds to TRBD1 (6 bases). Trimming removed 6 bases at V and 2 bases at J, with 15 bases between. The CDR3 covers 15 residues. The CDR3 region has the DNA TGTGCCAGCAGGTCCGGACAGCTAAACACAGATACGCAGTATTTT. Translation gives CASRSGQLNTDTQYF.

Note on this clonotype: A clone one base away is much larger, so this may be a read error. The rearrangement links TRBV27 to TRBJ1-2; D is undetermined. The CDR3 consists of 19 residues. Germline values: CDR1 MNHEY, CDR2 SMNVEV (reference sequence). The CDR3: CDSSTTGGLRENFNYGYTF. The CDR3 DNA sequence: TGTGACAGCTCCACTACCGGTGGGCTCCGGGAAAACTTTAACTATGGCTACACCTTC.

The genes are TRBV27 and TRBJ1-5; D uncertain. V was cut by 7 bases and J by 4 bases, with 8 bases left in between. Germline CDR1 and CDR2: MNHEY and SMNVEV (reference sequence). This CDR3 region has 12 residues. The DNA for the CDR3 is TGTGCCAGCACCTCACCGAATCAGCCCCAGCATTTT. Its protein product is CASTSPNQPQHF.

This clonotype has more than one count but fewer than ten. CDR3 coding DNA: TGTGCCAGCAGCCCTTTGGACCGGGGACAAGAGACCCAGTACTTC. Translating gives CASSPLDRGQETQYF. This chain uses TRBV12-3 or TRBV12-4 with TRBJ2-5, with a weak D call TRBD2 (5 bases). This CDR3 has 15 amino acids. The V end lost 6 bases, the J end lost 2 bases, and 16 bases lay between the germline ends.

The chain carries TRBV27 and TRBJ2-1; D tentatively reads TRBD1 or TRBD2 (6 bases each). V was shortened by 2 bases and J by 6 bases, with 35 bases between the two germline ends. Looked up from germline, CDR1 is MNHEY and CDR2 is SMNVEV (reference sequence). The CDR3 covers 22 residues. DNA for the CDR3: TGTGCCAGCAGTTTAACGGGGGCCTTTGGCGCGGCCCCAGTACCACGGGGCAATGAGCAGTTCTTC. Translated: CASSLTGAFGAAPVPRGNEQFF.

This clonotype was seen at least ten times. This chain uses TRBV6-6 with TRBJ2-3; TRBD2 matches at 9 bases. The CDR3 length is 14 residues. V dropped 7 bases and J dropped 5; count of bases not matched to a gene: 7. Germline CDR1 and CDR2: MNHNY and SVGAGI (reference sequence). CDR3 nucleotides: TGTGCCAGCACCCGGGGTAGCGGGAGAGATACGCAGTATTTT. Amino acids: CASTRGSGRDTQYF.

This clonotype was found many times. The V gene is TRBV6-6, the J gene TRBJ1-1; perhaps TRBD1 as D (5 bases). Trimming removed 5 bases from V and 1 base from J, with 8 bases in between. Germline V gene data show CDR1 as MNHNY and CDR2 as SVGAGI (reference sequence). CDR3 length: 13 residues. CDR3 nucleotides: TGTGCCAGCAGTACCACAGGGAACACTGAAGCTTTCTTT. It yields the protein CASSTTGNTEAFF.